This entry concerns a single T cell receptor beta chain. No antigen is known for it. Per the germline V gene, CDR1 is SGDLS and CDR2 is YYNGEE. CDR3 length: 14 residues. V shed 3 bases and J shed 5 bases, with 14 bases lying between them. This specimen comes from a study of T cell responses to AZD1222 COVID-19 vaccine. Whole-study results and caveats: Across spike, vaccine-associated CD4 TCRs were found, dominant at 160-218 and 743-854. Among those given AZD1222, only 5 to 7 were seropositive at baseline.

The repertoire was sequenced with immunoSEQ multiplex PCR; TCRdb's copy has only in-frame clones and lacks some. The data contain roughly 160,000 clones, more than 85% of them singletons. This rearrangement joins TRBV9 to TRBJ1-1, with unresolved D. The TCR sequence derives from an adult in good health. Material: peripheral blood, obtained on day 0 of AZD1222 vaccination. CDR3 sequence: CASSASPAGTEAFF. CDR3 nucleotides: TGTGCCAGCAGCGCCTCGCCGGCCGGGACTGAAGCTTTCTTT.